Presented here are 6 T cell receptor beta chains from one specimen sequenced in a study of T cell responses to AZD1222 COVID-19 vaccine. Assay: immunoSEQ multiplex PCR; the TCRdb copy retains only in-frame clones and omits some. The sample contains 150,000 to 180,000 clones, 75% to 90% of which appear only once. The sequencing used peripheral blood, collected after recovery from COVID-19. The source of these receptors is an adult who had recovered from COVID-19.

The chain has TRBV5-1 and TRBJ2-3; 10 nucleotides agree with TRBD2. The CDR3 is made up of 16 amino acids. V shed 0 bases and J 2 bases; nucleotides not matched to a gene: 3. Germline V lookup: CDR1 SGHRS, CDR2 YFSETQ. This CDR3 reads CASSLASGSFTDTQYF. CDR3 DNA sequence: TGCGCCAGCAGCTTGGCTAGCGGGAGTTTCACAGATACGCAGTATTTT.

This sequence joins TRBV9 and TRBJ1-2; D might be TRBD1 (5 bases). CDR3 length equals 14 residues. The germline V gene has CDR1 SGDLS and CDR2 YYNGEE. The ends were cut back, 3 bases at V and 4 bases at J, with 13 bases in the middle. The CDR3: CASSGGRGGYGYTF. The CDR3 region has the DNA TGTGCCAGCAGCGGGGGACGAGGCGGCTATGGCTACACCTTC.

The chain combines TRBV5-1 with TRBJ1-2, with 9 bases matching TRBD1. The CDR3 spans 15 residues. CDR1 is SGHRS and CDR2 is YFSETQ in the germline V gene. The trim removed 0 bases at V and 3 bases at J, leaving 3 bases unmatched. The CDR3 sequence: CASSLGQGDHYGYTF. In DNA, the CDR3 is TGCGCCAGCAGCTTGGGACAGGGGGATCACTATGGCTACACCTTC.

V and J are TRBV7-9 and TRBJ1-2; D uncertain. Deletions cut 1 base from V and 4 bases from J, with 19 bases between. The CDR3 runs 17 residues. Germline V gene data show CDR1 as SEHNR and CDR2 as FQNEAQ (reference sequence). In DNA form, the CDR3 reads TGTGCCAGCAGCTTAGGGGCCCCGGGCAGAACCTTCTATGGCTACACCTTC. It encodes CASSLGAPGRTFYGYTF.

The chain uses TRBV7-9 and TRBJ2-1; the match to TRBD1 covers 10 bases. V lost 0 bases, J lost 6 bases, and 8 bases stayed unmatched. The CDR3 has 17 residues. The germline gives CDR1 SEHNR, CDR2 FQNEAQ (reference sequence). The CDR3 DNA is TGTGCCAGCAGCTTAGCGACAGGGGGCGGAATTGGCAATGAGCAGTTCTTC. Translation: CASSLATGGGIGNEQFF.

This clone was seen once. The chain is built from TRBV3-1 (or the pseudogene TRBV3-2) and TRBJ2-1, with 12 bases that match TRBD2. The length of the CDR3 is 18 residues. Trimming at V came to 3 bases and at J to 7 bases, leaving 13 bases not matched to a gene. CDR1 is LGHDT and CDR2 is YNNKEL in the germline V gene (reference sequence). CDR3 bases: TGTGCCAGCAGCCAGTACCGCCTAGCGGGGGGGCCGGGGAATGAGCAGTTCTTC. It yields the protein CASSQYRLAGGPGNEQFF.